The clone carrying this TCR beta chain has just a few counts. The antigen is undetermined. Documented time point: persistent/refractory GD, antithyroid drugs over 5 years with positive TRAb. PBMCs provided the RNA from which the TCR library was made. This entry belongs to a study of regulatory T cells in long-lasting Graves disease. Both iRepertoire HTBI primers and Arm-PCR of CDR3 regions were used to build the TCR beta libraries. MiXCR, applied by TCRdb to the multiplex PCR reads, yields one record per CDR3 protein. This table holds 300,000 to 500,000 distinct CDR3 sequences, less than 25% found once. Study-wide points: Patients with persistent disease showed a bias toward TRBV28, TRBJ1-2 and TRBJ2-5. Study was limited to peripheral blood, excluding thyroid tissue.

With 4 bases clipped from V and 7 bases from J, the junction kept 12 bases outside the gene matches. This CDR3 spans 15 amino acids. Germline CDR1 and CDR2: SQVTM and ANQGSEA. This chain uses TRBV29-1 with TRBJ2-2; 7 positions match TRBD1. The source material was peripheral blood mononuclear cells (PBMCs), sampled when the disease was refractory, from a patient treated with antithyroid drugs. The TCR comes from a female donor with Graves disease. This CDR3 is CSVAGGMGKNGELFF. The CDR3, as DNA: TGCAGCGTTGCAGGGGGAATGGGCAAGAACGGGGAGCTGTTTTTT.